This section outlines one T cell receptor beta chain sequence together with its context. No antigen is known for it. V shed 8 bases and J shed 1 base, with 6 bases lying between them. Germline CDR1 reads MNHEY; CDR2 reads SMNVEV (reference sequence). The CDR3 runs to 11 residues. The sample is drawn from a study of T cell responses to AZD1222 COVID-19 vaccine. Whole-study context: It was second doses at about 4 or about 12 weeks that were pooled.

Only in-frame clones appear in the TCRdb table, and some are missing; sequencing was by immunoSEQ multiplex PCR. This table has approximately 140,000 clones, approximately 90% appearing once. Study findings and constraints: Just a handful of AZD1222 recipients tested seropositive at baseline. A mostly white British donor set with more females was recruited, and clonal diversity was possibly underestimated. Spike-specific TCR depth and breadth grew after two AZD1222 doses.

Sequencing was performed on peripheral blood, taken on day 0 of AZD1222 vaccination. V gene TRBV27 combines with J gene TRBJ2-7; no reliable D call. The TCR originated in an adult in good health. This CDR3 is CASVGSYEQYF. CDR3 bases: TGTGCCAGCGTCGGTTCCTACGAGCAGTACTTC.